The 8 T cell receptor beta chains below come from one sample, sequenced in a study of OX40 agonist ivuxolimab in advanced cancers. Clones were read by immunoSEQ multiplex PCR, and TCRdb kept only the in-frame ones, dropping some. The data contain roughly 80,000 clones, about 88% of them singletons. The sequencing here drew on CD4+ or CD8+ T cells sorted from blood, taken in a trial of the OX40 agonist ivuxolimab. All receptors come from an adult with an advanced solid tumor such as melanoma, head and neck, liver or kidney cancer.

Here the CDR3 reads CASSPQTSADTQYF. DNA of the CDR3: TGTGCCAGCAGCCCCCAAACTAGCGCAGATACGCAGTATTTT. The chain has TRBV9 and TRBJ2-3; TRBD2 matches at 7 bases. Germline CDR1 SGDLS, CDR2 YYNGEE. Trimming at V came to 4 bases and at J to 4 bases, leaving 6 bases not matched to a gene. CDR3 size: 14 residues.

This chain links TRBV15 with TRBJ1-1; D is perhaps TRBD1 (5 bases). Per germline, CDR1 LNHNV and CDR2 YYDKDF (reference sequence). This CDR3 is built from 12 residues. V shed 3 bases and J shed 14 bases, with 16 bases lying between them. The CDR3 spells CATSRDSGLAFF. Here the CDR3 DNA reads TGTGCCACCAGCAGGGATTCGGGACTGGCCTTCTTT.

The CDR3 loop is CASSLSRQGRGTEAFF. The CDR3 DNA is TGTGCCAGCAGTTTATCACGACAGGGGCGGGGCACTGAAGCTTTCTTT. The V call is TRBV28, the J call TRBJ1-1; the match to TRBD1 covers 8 bases. Germline CDR1 and CDR2: MDHEN and SYDVKM. After removal of 1 base from V and 4 bases from J, the junction contained 8 bases not matched to a gene. This CDR3 spans 16 amino acids.

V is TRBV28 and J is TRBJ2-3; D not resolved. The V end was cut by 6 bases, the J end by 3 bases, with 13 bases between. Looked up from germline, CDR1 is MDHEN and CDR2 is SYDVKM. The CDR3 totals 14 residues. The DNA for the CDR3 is TGTGCCAGCAGCCCCTCCTCGGAGACAGATACGCAGTATTTT. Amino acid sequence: CASSPSSETDTQYF.

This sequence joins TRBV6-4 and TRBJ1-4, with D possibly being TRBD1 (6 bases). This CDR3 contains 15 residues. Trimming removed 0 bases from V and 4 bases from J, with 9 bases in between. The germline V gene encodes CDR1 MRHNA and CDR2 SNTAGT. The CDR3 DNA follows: TGTGCCAGCAGTGACTCGGGGGCCGTTAATGAAAAACTGTTTTTT. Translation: CASSDSGAVNEKLFF.

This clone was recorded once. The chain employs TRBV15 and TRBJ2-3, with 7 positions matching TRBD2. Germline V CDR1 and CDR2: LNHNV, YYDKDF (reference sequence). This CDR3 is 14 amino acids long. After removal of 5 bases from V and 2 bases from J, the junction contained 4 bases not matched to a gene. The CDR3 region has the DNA TGTGCCACCAGCCGGGGGGACTACACAGATACGCAGTATTTT. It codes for CATSRGDYTDTQYF.

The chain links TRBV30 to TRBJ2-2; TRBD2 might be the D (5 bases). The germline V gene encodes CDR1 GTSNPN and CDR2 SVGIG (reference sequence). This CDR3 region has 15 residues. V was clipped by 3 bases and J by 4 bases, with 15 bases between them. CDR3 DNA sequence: TGTGCCTGGAGCCGATGGGCGGGTGGCACCGGGGAGCTGTTTTTT. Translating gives CAWSRWAGGTGELFF.

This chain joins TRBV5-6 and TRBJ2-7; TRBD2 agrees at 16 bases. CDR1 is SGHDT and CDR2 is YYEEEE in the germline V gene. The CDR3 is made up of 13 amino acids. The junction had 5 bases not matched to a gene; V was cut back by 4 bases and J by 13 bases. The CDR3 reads CASSLGLAGGPYF. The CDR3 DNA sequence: TGTGCCAGCAGCCTGGGACTAGCGGGGGGGCCCTACTTC.